Sequencing of this TCR beta chain was carried out in a study of T cell changes during pregnancy in multiple sclerosis. Germline CDR1 SNHLY, CDR2 FYNNEI. The CDR3 length is 18 residues. With 5 bases clipped from V and 3 bases from J, the junction kept 16 bases outside the gene matches. The method was immunoSEQ multiplex PCR; TCRdb's version includes in-frame clones alone and lacks a portion of them. In the table there are tens of thousands of clones, about nine tenths of which are singletons. Material: peripheral blood, obtained in the second trimester of pregnancy. The sequence was collected from a female donor with multiple sclerosis, enrolled in a pregnancy study. This chain uses TRBV2 with TRBJ2-7; TRBD2 aligns across 10 bases. CDR3 nucleotides: TGTGCCAGCAGTCATACTAGCGGGGCGGGCTGGGTTGTCTACGAGCAGTACTTC. Translation gives CASSHTSGAGWVVYEQYF.